The clone carrying this TCR beta chain was observed a few times. What it recognizes is unknown. J lost 7 bases, V lost 4 bases, and 6 bases had no gene match. Germline V gene sequence: CDR1 SGDLS, CDR2 YYNGEE. The CDR3 loop spans 14 amino acids. TCRdb redid the calling of the 5' RACE reads with MiXCR, one entry per CDR3 protein. The table has around 200,000 distinct CDR3 sequences, 8% to 11% seen once; the top ten hold under 3.5%. The data stem from a study of T-cell memory formation after mild COVID-19. Findings and limits, study-wide: Among clones contracting day 15 to 85, CD4/CD8 was balanced, whereas later expanders leaned CD4+.

The chain employs TRBV9 and TRBJ1-2, with TRBD1 matching 11 bases. Sequenced: PBMCs or a T cell subset sorted from them (not recorded which). This receptor was obtained from a man aged 18 to 30 who had mild COVID-19 (a few samples of this study predate the infection). Cell type and time point are not known. CDR3 sequence (DNA): TGTGCCAGCAGCACCCGGACAGGGGGCGGTGGCTACACCTTC. It codes for CASSTRTGGGGYTF.